These T cell receptor beta chains were read from a single sample in a study of T cell changes during pregnancy in multiple sclerosis. Only in-frame clones appear in the TCRdb table, and some are missing; sequencing was by immunoSEQ multiplex PCR. Among tens of thousands of clones listed, over 90% were seen once. Sequencing used peripheral blood, obtained in the third trimester of pregnancy. The receptor set was obtained from a female donor with multiple sclerosis, enrolled in a pregnancy study. Both conserved end residues are part of each CDR3. Each record gives: J gene, D gene, clone size, V gene, CDR3 DNA, CDR3 protein. The D gene is left open where the match is weak. Only some rows state a clone size, as once, few, many or a class for expanded clones.

TRBJ2-1	TRBD2	.	TRBV5-1	TGCGCCAGCAGCCGGACTAGCGGGAGCTCCTACAATGAGCAGTTCTTC	CASSRTSGSSYNEQFF
TRBJ2-7	TRBD1	.	TRBV30	TGTGCCTGTGCAACAGGGGCCGTGAGCTCCTACGAGCAGTACTTC	CACATGAVSSYEQYF
TRBJ1-1	TRBD1	.	TRBV19	TGTGCCAGTAGTACCTTGACAGGGATGAACACTGAAGCTTTCTTT	CASSTLTGMNTEAFF
TRBJ2-7	.	.	TRBV21-1	TGTGCCAGCAGCAAAGGGGGACTAGCGGGCGGCTACGAGCAGTACTTC	CASSKGGLAGGYEQYF
TRBJ2-3	TRBD2	.	TRBV6-6	TGTGCCAGCAGTTACGGTAGCCTAGCGGGAGATACGCAGTATTTT	CASSYGSLAGDTQYF
TRBJ2-2	.	.	TRBV30	TGTGCCTGGAGTGTTAGCTCTCGCGGGGAGCTGTTTTTT	CAWSVSSRGELFF
TRBJ2-5	TRBD2	.	TRBV7-9	TGTGCCAGCAGCCGGAGTAGCGGGAGCGGCGGGCAGACCCAGTACTTC	CASSRSSGSGGQTQYF
TRBJ2-1	TRBD2	once	TRBV7-3	TGTGCCAGCAGCCCCAGTCCGCTAGCGGGCTACAATGAGCAGTTCTTC	CASSPSPLAGYNEQFF
TRBJ1-1	.	.	TRBV5-1	TGCGCCAGCAGCAAAGACAGGACCAACACTGAAGCTTTCTTT	CASSKDRTNTEAFF
TRBJ2-7	TRBD2	.	TRBV11-3	TGTGCCAGCAGCTTTAGCGGGAGCGGCGAGCAGTACTTC	CASSFSGSGEQYF
TRBJ2-7	TRBD2	.	TRBV27	TGTGCCAGCAGGCCCCCTAGCGGGAGGGGTTCCTACGAGCAGTACTTC	CASRPPSGRGSYEQYF
TRBJ1-3	.	few	TRBV7-9	TGTGCCAGCAGCTTAGCAATCGGGGGTGGAAACACCATATATTTT	CASSLAIGGGNTIYF
TRBJ1-1	.	.	TRBV4-1	TGCGCCAGCAACTTGGGACACCCAGCCAACACTGAAGCTTTCTTT	CASNLGHPANTEAFF
TRBJ2-1	.	.	TRBV27	TGTGCCACCTCACAGGGTTACAATGAGCAGTTCTTC	CATSQGYNEQFF
TRBJ2-3	TRBD2	.	TRBV9	TGTGCCAGCAGCCTGACTAGCGGGAGGGGGACAGATACGCAGTATTTT	CASSLTSGRGTDTQYF
TRBJ2-7	.	.	TRBV18	TGTGCCAGCTCACCAGGGGCTCTTTCGAACGAGCAGTACTTC	CASSPGALSNEQYF
TRBJ2-2	TRBD2	.	TRBV4-3	TGCGCCAGCAGCCAACTAGGACTAGCGGGAAGCACCGGGGAGCTGTTTTTT	CASSQLGLAGSTGELFF
TRBJ2-3	TRBD1	.	TRBV28	TGTGCCAGCAGAAACCGGGACAGGGGGACAGATACGCAGTATTTT	CASRNRDRGTDTQYF
TRBJ2-2	TRBD1	few	TRBV6-4	TGTGCCAGCAGTGACTCGGGACAGGGGGACACCGGGGAGCTGTTTTTT	CASSDSGQGDTGELFF
TRBJ2-1	TRBD2	.	TRBV12-5	TGTGCTAGTGGGCTAGGGACTAGCGGGGTCAATGAGCAGTTCTTC	CASGLGTSGVNEQFF
TRBJ2-1	TRBD2	.	TRBV9	TGTGCCAGCAGCTTATGGGGTGGCGGGAGGGGCTACAATGAGCAGTTCTTC	CASSLWGGGRGYNEQFF
TRBJ2-3	TRBD2	.	TRBV27	TGTGCCAGCAGTTTACGACCTAGCGGGGTTAGCACAGATACGCAGTATTTT	CASSLRPSGVSTDTQYF
TRBJ2-7	TRBD2	.	TRBV28	TGTGCCCTCTGGGACCCCCGGGGGGGGGAGCAGTACTTC	CALWDPRGGEQYF
TRBJ1-4	TRBD1	once	TRBV27	TGTGCCAGCAGGGGGGGACAGGGCGGCGAAAAACTGTTTTTT	CASRGGQGGEKLFF
TRBJ2-3	TRBD2	once	TRBV29-1	TGCAGCGTTGAAGGTAGGGTAGCGGGACAAGTGGATACGCAGTATTTT	CSVEGRVAGQVDTQYF
TRBJ2-7	TRBD2	.	TRBV29-1	TGCAGCGTTGTGGGGCTTAACCTAGCGGGAGTAGGGTACGAGCAGTACTTC	CSVVGLNLAGVGYEQYF
TRBJ1-4	.	.	TRBV27	TGTGCCAGCAAGCGTCCCAGAGATGAAAAACTGTTTTTT	CASKRPRDEKLFF
TRBJ2-3	TRBD2	.	TRBV5-1	TGCGCCAGCAGCTTTACTAGCGGCACAGATACGCAGTATTTT	CASSFTSGTDTQYF
TRBJ2-3	TRBD2	.	TRBV5-6	TGTGCCAGCAGCTTGGGCGGGAGTCCAGATACGCAGTATTTT	CASSLGGSPDTQYF
TRBJ2-7	.	.	TRBV7-9	TGTGCCAGCAGCTTAGGCCTAGATAGCTCCTACGAGCAGTACTTC	CASSLGLDSSYEQYF
TRBJ2-3	.	.	TRBV29-1	TGCAGCGCTGTGGCCAGGCGAACTTCAGCAGATACGCAGTATTTT	CSAVARRTSADTQYF
TRBJ1-2	.	.	TRBV27	TGTGCCAGCAGTCCTACAGGGCTCGGCTACACCTTC	CASSPTGLGYTF
TRBJ2-1	TRBD2	.	TRBV6-1	TGTGCCAGCAGAGGGGCTAGCGGGAGCTACAATGAGCAGTTCTTC	CASRGASGSYNEQFF
TRBJ2-7	.	.	TRBV7-9	TGTGCCAGCAGCCCCAGTGGGGGACTTGACTACGAGCAGTACTTC	CASSPSGGLDYEQYF
TRBJ2-3	TRBD2	.	TRBV5-1	TGCGCCAGCAGCTCTGGGACTAGCGGGAGGCCCACAGATACGCAGTATTTT	CASSSGTSGRPTDTQYF
TRBJ2-1	TRBD2	.	TRBV5-1	TGCGCCAGCAGCTTGCGTGGCGGGAGGGCACTCGATGAGCAGTTCTTC	CASSLRGGRALDEQFF
TRBJ1-4	.	once	TRBV27	TGTGCCAGCAGAAATGGGGGCCTTAATGAAAAACTGTTTTTT	CASRNGGLNEKLFF
TRBJ2-7	.	.	TRBV27	TGTGCCAGCAGTTTAGGCATTGATTACGAGCAGTACTTC	CASSLGIDYEQYF
TRBJ2-7	TRBD1	.	TRBV5-1	TGCGCCAGCAGCCCCCTGGGGACAGGGATAGTCTACGAGCAGTACTTC	CASSPLGTGIVYEQYF
TRBJ2-2	.	.	TRBV18	TGTGCCAGCTCACCACCGTATGGGGCGACTGGATCTTCGAACACCGGGGAGCTGTTTTTT	CASSPPYGATGSSNTGELFF
TRBJ1-2	.	.	TRBV19	TGTGCCAGTAGTCGCACCGGGGCCCGAGGACAGGGCTACACCTTC	CASSRTGARGQGYTF
TRBJ1-2	.	.	TRBV6-6	TGTGCCAGCCGCGGGGGACAACCCCAGTCCTATGGCTACACCTTC	CASRGGQPQSYGYTF